Below are 15 T cell receptor beta chains sequenced from a single sample in a study of response to subunit inactivated influenza vaccine. TCRdb passed the RT-PCR reads through MiXCR, listing each CDR3 protein once. The data show about 520,000 distinct CDR3 sequences, with less than 30% seen just once and under 2.5% held by the top ten. Sequenced material: CD4+ T cells sorted from PBMCs, taken more than 4 days after vaccination. Receptors originate from a man in his forties or fifties who received an inactivated influenza vaccine.

A few counts support this clonotype. The gene calls are TRBV5-1 and TRBJ1-1; 8 nucleotides align to TRBD1. The ends lost 5 bases at V and 10 bases at J; junction bases unmatched: 10. CDR3 length: 13 amino acids. The germline CDR1 and CDR2 sequences are SGHRS and YFSETQ. The CDR3, as DNA: TGCGCCAGCAGTCCCGAGCAGGGGGCGATAGCTTTCTTT. This encodes CASSPEQGAIAFF.

This clonotype was seen more than once but under ten times. The chain uses TRBV20-1 and TRBJ1-1, with no clear D. Germline loops: CDR1 DFQATT, CDR2 SNEGSKA (reference sequence). V was pared by 4 bases and J by 0 bases, with 9 bases between. The CDR3 runs 13 residues. The CDR3 DNA follows: TGCAGTGCTACCAACCACATGAACACTGAAGCTTTCTTT. It specifies CSATNHMNTEAFF.

Turning to this clonotype: The germline gene is not matched at one end of the junction; a read error may be the cause. V is TRBV4-2 and J is TRBJ2-5; 9 nucleotides agree with TRBD2. Germline CDR1 LGHNA, CDR2 YNFKEQ. The CDR3 has 18 residues. DNA of the CDR3: TGTACCAGCAGCCACCGTTTAGCCAAAGCGGGAGGACGGGAGACCCAGTACTTC. Its translation: CTSSHRLAKAGGRETQYF.

This clonotype was counted a few times. The J gene is TRBJ2-5, the V gene TRBV20-1, with D tentatively TRBD2 (5 bases). Germline V gives CDR1 DFQATT, CDR2 SNEGSKA (reference sequence). CDR3 length: 13 residues. Trimming left V 3 bases short and J 2 bases short, with 10 bases between. DNA for the CDR3: TGCAGTGCTAGGGTACTAGGACAAGAGACCCAGTACTTC. Translating gives CSARVLGQETQYF.

The genes are TRBV7-2 and TRBJ2-1, with a possible D match to TRBD2 (7 bases). CDR1 is SGHTA and CDR2 is FQGNSA in the germline V gene. The CDR3 is 12 residues long. Trimming took off 1 base at V and 13 bases at J, with 11 bases between the two ends. The CDR3 loop is CASSLVAGAQFF. The CDR3 bases are TGTGCCAGCAGCTTAGTTGCGGGGGCTCAGTTCTTC.

This clonotype has a handful of counts. The rearrangement uses TRBV25-1 and TRBJ1-1, with a weak D call TRBD1 (6 bases). Trimming stripped 3 bases from V and 5 bases from J, with 16 bases between. Germline lookup yields CDR1 MGHDK and CDR2 SYGVNS. The CDR3 runs to 15 residues. Here the CDR3 DNA reads TGTGCCAGCAGTGAGCCGGCAGGGGAGGGAACTGAAGCTTTCTTT. This gives the protein CASSEPAGEGTEAFF.

This clonotype was recorded a few times. This chain connects TRBV20-1 to TRBJ2-1, with 13 positions matching TRBD2. V trimming: 5 bases; J trimming: 5 bases; junction bases outside the gene matches: 3. Germline values: CDR1 DFQATT, CDR2 SNEGSKA (reference sequence). This CDR3 is built from 14 residues. The CDR3 nucleotides are TGCAGTGCTTATACTAGCGGGAGGGACAATGAGCAGTTCTTC. Translation gives CSAYTSGRDNEQFF.

V gene TRBV3-1 combines with J gene TRBJ1-5; perhaps TRBD1 as D (5 bases). Looked up from germline, CDR1 is LGHDT and CDR2 is YNNKEL (reference sequence). V was clipped by 3 bases and J by 5 bases, with 11 bases between them. The CDR3 totals 14 residues. CDR3 nucleotides: TGTGCCAGCAGCCAGCAGGGACCATATCAGCCCCAGCATTTT. Amino acids: CASSQQGPYQPQHF.

V usage is TRBV28 and J usage is TRBJ2-5, with D tentatively TRBD2 (5 bases). CDR1 and CDR2 from the germline V gene are MDHEN and SYDVKM. The germline V and J ends were trimmed by 2 bases and 0 bases, with 19 bases remaining between them. The CDR3 is made up of 18 amino acids. The CDR3 loop is CASSLNMRQRNNQETQYF. Here the CDR3 DNA reads TGTGCCAGCAGTTTAAATATGAGGCAGCGGAACAACCAAGAGACCCAGTACTTC.

This clonotype was picked up a small number of times. The chain is built from TRBV10-2 and TRBJ1-5; D unresolved. Looked up from germline, CDR1 is WSHSY and CDR2 is SAAADI. Between the trimmed V and J ends, which lost 7 bases and 4 bases, there was a span of 14 bases. This CDR3 contains 14 residues. This CDR3 is CASMVSGGNQPQHF. As DNA, the CDR3 is TGCGCCAGCATGGTTTCCGGAGGTAATCAGCCCCAGCATTTT.

This clonotype was seen more than once but under ten times. The chain links TRBV7-8 to TRBJ2-3; D might be TRBD2 (5 bases). Germline-derived CDR1 and CDR2 are SGHVS and FQNEAQ. The CDR3 spans 13 residues. V was pared by 0 bases and J by 8 bases, with 9 bases between. For the CDR3, the DNA is TGTGCCAGCAGCTTAGCGGGAGAGGGTACGCAGTATTTT. Amino acid sequence: CASSLAGEGTQYF.

The genes are TRBV6-2 or TRBV6-3 and TRBJ2-1; the match to TRBD2 covers 10 bases. The J segment lost 0 bases and the V segment lost 7 bases, leaving 9 bases of the junction unmatched. The CDR3 consists of 17 residues. Germline loops: CDR1 MNHEY, CDR2 SVGEGT. In DNA form, the CDR3 reads TGTGCCAGCACCCCCGGGACTAGCGCATACTCCTACAATGAGCAGTTCTTC. Amino acid sequence: CASTPGTSAYSYNEQFF.

CDR3 nucleotides: TGTGCCAGCAGCCTCTTTTCCTTCGGAGAGACCCAGTACTTC. This gives the protein CASSLFSFGETQYF. The V and J genes are TRBV7-6 and TRBJ2-5; D gene uncertain. This CDR3 has 14 amino acids. Between the trimmed V and J ends, which lost 5 bases and 4 bases, there was a span of 14 bases. The germline V gene has CDR1 SGHVS and CDR2 FNYEAQ.

The V and J genes are TRBV5-1 and TRBJ2-7; D gene uncertain. Trimming left V 4 bases short and J 2 bases short, with 10 bases between. The CDR3 sequence is 13 residues long. Germline V gene sequence: CDR1 SGHRS, CDR2 YFSETQ. The CDR3 nucleotides read TGCGCCAGCAGCCCCCCCACCCCCTACGAGCAGTACTTC. It specifies CASSPPTPYEQYF. The full variable domain, with the rest looked up from reference TRBV5-1 and TRBJ2-7, is KAGVTQTPRYLIKTRGQQVTLSCSPISGHRSVSWYQQTPGQGLQFLFEYFSETQRNKGNFPGRFSGRQFSNSRSEMNVSTLELGDSALYLCASSPPTPYEQYFGPGTRLTVT.

This clonotype was seen a few times. The CDR3 reads CASSPDRVKSGELFF. CDR3 nucleotide sequence: TGTGCCAGCAGCCCGGACAGGGTCAAATCGGGGGAGCTGTTTTTT. The chain uses TRBV7-6 and TRBJ2-2; 8 bases align to TRBD1. Germline-derived CDR1 and CDR2 are SGHVS and FNYEAQ. Trimming took 5 bases from V and 8 from J; bases not matched to a gene: 10. The CDR3 is 15 residues long.